Below, 23 T cell receptor beta chains from the same sample are listed, as sequenced in a study of human T cells and chemical hapten exposure. A single record per CDR3 protein comes from TCRdb applying MiXCR to the RACE reads. The table records 60,000 or so distinct CDR3 sequences, more than 7.5% of them present only once. Time point: pre-sensitization, week 0. Treatment noted: therapeutic diphenylcyclopropenone sensitization with weekly scalp DPC. This specimen consisted of whole blood, obtained in connection with sensitization to the hapten diphenylcyclopropenone (DPC). These receptors came from a man in his forties or fifties with alopecia areata. Some clones in this sample may be carry-over from other donors' samples.

This clonotype was seen a few times. The V gene is TRBV5-4, the J gene TRBJ2-5; 9 nucleotides line up with TRBD2. The V and J ends lost 7 bases and 1 base, in that order; junction bases with no gene match: 5. The germline CDR1 and CDR2 sequences are SGHNT and YYREEE (reference sequence). The CDR3 contains 14 residues. The CDR3 sequence: CASRLAGSQETQYF. DNA for the CDR3: TGTGCCAGCCGGCTAGCGGGATCCCAAGAGACCCAGTACTTC.

The chain couples TRBV5-4 to TRBJ2-1; 10 nucleotides match TRBD1. With V trimmed by 0 bases and J by 1 base, 10 bases remained unmatched. CDR1 is SGHNT, CDR2 YYREEE, per germline (reference sequence). This CDR3 has 19 amino acids. CDR3 loop: CASSLGQGAPGKSYNEQFF. CDR3 nucleotides: TGTGCCAGCAGCTTGGGACAGGGGGCGCCAGGGAAGTCCTACAATGAGCAGTTCTTC. The whole variable domain, remainder taken from reference TRBV5-4 and TRBJ2-1, is ETGVTQSPTHLIKTRGQQVTLRCSSQSGHNTVSWYQQALGQGPQFIFQYYREEENGRGNFPPRFSGLQFPNYSSELNVNALELDDSALYLCASSLGQGAPGKSYNEQFFGPGTRLTVL.

This clonotype occurred a few times. This rearrangement joins TRBV6-1 to TRBJ2-5, with D perhaps TRBD1 (5 bases). V was pared by 4 bases and J by 5 bases, with 17 bases between. This CDR3 is 15 amino acids long. Looked up from germline, CDR1 is MNHNS and CDR2 is SASEGT. CDR3 sequence reads: CASSGIQTALETQYF. The CDR3 DNA reads TGTGCCAGCAGTGGAATACAGACAGCGCTGGAGACCCAGTACTTC.

This clonotype was recorded a few times. This chain connects TRBV11-2 to TRBJ1-1; D is unresolved. CDR1 SGHAT and CDR2 FQNNGV come from the germline V gene. CDR3 length: 10 amino acids. V lost 3 bases, J lost 4 bases, and 0 bases lay in between. CDR3 coding DNA: TGTGCCAGCAGCTTCACTGAAGCTTTCTTT. This translates into CASSFTEAFF. Full variable domain (remainder filled in from reference TRBV11-2 and TRBJ1-1): EAGVAQSPRYKIIEKRQSVAFWCNPISGHATLYWYQQILGQGPKLLIQFQNNGVVDDSQLPKDRFSAERLKGVDSTLKIQPAKLEDSAVYLCASSFTEAFFGQGTRLTVV.

There are many counts of this clonotype. The chain carries TRBV24-1 and TRBJ2-3, with 13 bases aligning to TRBD2. CDR1 is KGHDR, CDR2 SFDVKD, per germline. J lost 3 bases, V lost 6 bases, and 14 bases had no gene match. The CDR3 covers 19 residues. The CDR3 region is CATSRLGGLAGRRTDTQYF. The CDR3 DNA follows: TGTGCCACCAGTCGATTGGGGGGACTAGCGGGGCGTAGGACAGATACGCAGTATTTT.

This clonotype was counted at least ten times. This chain links TRBV27 with TRBJ2-5; D call uncertain. CDR1 is MNHEY, CDR2 SMNVEV, per germline (reference sequence). This CDR3 has 14 amino acids. V lost 1 base and J 6 bases, leaving 12 bases between the germline ends. CDR3 in DNA: TGTGCCAGCAGTTTATTCGGCGGCCGGCAGACCCAGTACTTC. The encoded protein is CASSLFGGRQTQYF.

V and J are TRBV28 and TRBJ1-4; no clear D. The CDR3 loop spans 14 amino acids. V was cut by 8 bases and J by 4 bases, with 14 bases left in between. Germline assignment: CDR1 MDHEN and CDR2 SYDVKM. In nucleotides, the CDR3 is TGTGCCAGCGGCTTGAGGACGGATAATGAAAAACTGTTTTTT. Its protein product is CASGLRTDNEKLFF. Based on the CDR3 plus reference TRBV28 and TRBJ1-4, the full variable domain is DVKVTQSSRYLVKRTGEKVFLECVQDMDHENMFWYRQDPGLGLRLIYFSYDVKMKEKGDIPEGYSVSREKKERFSLILESASTNQTSMYLCASGLRTDNEKLFFGSGTQLSVL.

This chain uses TRBV28 with TRBJ2-7; the match to TRBD1 covers 7 bases. Germline V gene data show CDR1 as MDHEN and CDR2 as SYDVKM. V was pared by 3 bases and J by 4 bases, with 15 bases of the junction left unmatched. This CDR3 is built from 17 residues. CDR3 in DNA: TGTGCCAGCAGTTTGAGGAAGACAGGGACGCCGAAATACGAGCAGTACTTC. Residues: CASSLRKTGTPKYEQYF.

In this sample, this clonotype turned up many times. The chain is built from TRBV7-2 and TRBJ2-5; TRBD1 aligns across 8 bases. The V segment lost 3 bases and the J segment 5 bases; nucleotides outside the gene matches: 2. This CDR3 spans 13 amino acids. Germline V lookup: CDR1 SGHTA, CDR2 FQGNSA. CDR3 amino acids: CASSLQGAETQYF. The CDR3 nucleotides read TGTGCCAGCAGCTTGCAGGGGGCTGAGACCCAGTACTTC.

The chain uses TRBV5-6 and TRBJ2-6; 8 bases are shared with TRBD1. J lost 2 bases, V lost 3 bases, and 10 bases had no gene match. The CDR3 sequence is 18 residues long. The germline V gene encodes CDR1 SGHDT and CDR2 YYEEEE. The CDR3 sequence: CASSSDRATFPGANVLTF. CDR3 DNA sequence: TGTGCCAGCAGCTCGGACAGGGCCACCTTTCCTGGGGCCAACGTCCTGACTTTC. The full variable domain, rest sourced from reference TRBV5-6 and TRBJ2-6, is DAGVTQSPTHLIKTRGQQVTLRCSPKSGHDTVSWYQQALGQGPQFIFQYYEEEERQRGNFPDRFSGHQFPNYSSELNVNALLLGDSALYLCASSSDRATFPGANVLTFGAGSRLTVL.

This clonotype was found many times. The chain uses TRBV10-2 and TRBJ1-5; D ambiguous. V lost 2 bases and J 5 bases, leaving 7 bases between the germline ends. This CDR3 comprises 13 residues. Germline-derived CDR1 and CDR2 are WSHSY and SAAADI. The CDR3: CASSEPGHQPQHF. In DNA, the CDR3 is TGCGCCAGCAGTGAGCCTGGACATCAGCCCCAGCATTTT.

In its sample, this clonotype was seen a few times. The rearrangement links TRBV28 to TRBJ1-1; 10 bases agree with TRBD1. This CDR3 comprises 13 residues. From germline, CDR1 is MDHEN and CDR2 SYDVKM. The ends lost 6 bases at V and 12 bases at J; junction bases unmatched: 10. Written as DNA, the CDR3 is TGTGCCAGCAGCCTATTCCGGGACAGGGGACCTTTCTTT. Translating gives CASSLFRDRGPFF.

This clonotype was counted ten times or more. The V gene is TRBV20-1, the J gene TRBJ2-7, with 7 bases that match TRBD1. The V and J ends lost 6 bases and 2 bases, in that order; junction bases with no gene match: 16. The CDR3 contains 16 residues. Germline lookup yields CDR1 DFQATT and CDR2 SNEGSKA (reference sequence). The DNA of the CDR3 is TGCAGTGCCAAGGGGAACCGGGACAGTGTACCCTACGAGCAGTACTTC. Translated, it gives CSAKGNRDSVPYEQYF.

The chain joins TRBV6-2 or TRBV6-3 to TRBJ2-7, with 12 bases aligning to TRBD1. This CDR3 spans 15 amino acids. The V gene's germline CDR1 is MNHEY and CDR2 SVGEGT. V gave up 6 bases and J gave up 7 bases; unmatched junction bases: 10. This CDR3 is CASSPNRDRGLEQYF. DNA of the CDR3: TGTGCCAGCAGCCCGAACCGGGACAGGGGGCTTGAGCAGTACTTC.

The rearrangement links TRBV6-6 to TRBJ2-2; 10 nucleotides agree with TRBD2. The CDR3 sequence is 13 residues long. The germline V gene has CDR1 MNHNY and CDR2 SVGAGI (reference sequence). The J segment lost 9 bases and the V segment lost 6 bases, leaving 4 bases of the junction unmatched. The CDR3 is CASSLAGVRELFF. CDR3 in DNA: TGTGCCAGCAGCCTAGCGGGAGTGAGGGAGCTGTTTTTT.

At least ten counts were recorded for this clonotype. The V gene is TRBV10-3, the J gene TRBJ2-2; unclear D gene. This CDR3 is built from 13 residues. V lost 0 bases to trimming and J lost 4 bases, with 3 bases between them. Germline V CDR1 and CDR2: ENHRY, SYGVKD. This CDR3 is CAISESPTGELFF. As DNA, the CDR3 is TGTGCCATCAGTGAGTCACCCACCGGGGAGCTGTTTTTT.

This chain links TRBV28 with TRBJ2-2, with no clear D. The V end lost 3 bases, the J end lost 5 bases, and 4 bases lay between the germline ends. Germline CDR1 is MDHEN and CDR2 is SYDVKM. The CDR3 consists of 12 residues. This chain's CDR3 is CASSFWTGELFF. The CDR3 DNA reads TGTGCCAGCAGTTTTTGGACCGGGGAGCTGTTTTTT.

This clonotype was seen repeatedly, ten times or more. This chain joins TRBV7-9 and TRBJ1-4; possible D gene TRBD1, 6 bases. Trimming pared 2 bases from V and 5 bases from J, leaving 9 bases between. The CDR3 covers 14 residues. Germline CDR1 reads SEHNR; CDR2 reads FQNEAQ (reference sequence). The CDR3 reads CASSLRTVNEKLFF. The CDR3 bases are TGTGCCAGCAGCTTAAGGACAGTAAATGAAAAACTGTTTTTT.

The chain combines TRBV7-2 with TRBJ2-7; unclear D gene. Per the germline V gene, CDR1 is SGHTA and CDR2 is FQGNSA. V was shortened by 5 bases and J by 4 bases, with 21 bases between the two germline ends. This CDR3 comprises 16 residues. In DNA, the CDR3 is TGTGCCAGCAGCCAGCATGGAAGGACCACTGTGTACGAGCAGTACTTC. It specifies CASSQHGRTTVYEQYF.

CDR3 nucleotides: TGTGCCAGCGCGACCGACCAGGACACCTTC. Protein product: CASATDQDTF. The gene calls are TRBV6-6 and TRBJ1-2; no definite D call. CDR1 and CDR2 (germline): MNHNY, SVGAGI (reference sequence). The CDR3 sequence is 10 residues long. V dropped 8 bases and J dropped 12 bases, with 13 bases sitting between them.

Ten or more counts support this clonotype. V and J are TRBV24-1 and TRBJ2-1, with TRBD2 as a possible D gene (5 bases). The CDR3 length is 16 residues. Germline CDR1 reads KGHDR; CDR2 reads SFDVKD. Trimming took off 4 bases at V and 2 bases at J, with 14 bases between the two ends. The CDR3 region is CATSDPQGSAYNEQFF. The CDR3 DNA is TGTGCCACCAGTGACCCTCAAGGGAGCGCCTACAATGAGCAGTTCTTC.

On this clonotype: A clone one base away is much larger, so this may be a read error. The chain couples TRBV6-5 to TRBJ2-3; D perhaps matches TRBD2 (6 bases). The CDR3 runs to 15 residues. CDR1 and CDR2 (germline): MNHEY, SVGAGI. The V end lost 7 bases, the J end lost 6 bases, and 20 bases lay between the germline ends. Written as DNA, the CDR3 is TGTGCCAGCACCCATGGGGAAGCGGGCCGGGATACGCAGTATTTT. It specifies CASTHGEAGRDTQYF.

The CDR3: CASRPSSGSPYEQYF. The CDR3, as DNA: TGTGCCAGCAGACCCTCTAGCGGGAGCCCCTACGAGCAGTACTTC. The gene calls are TRBV12-3 or TRBV12-4 and TRBJ2-7; TRBD2 matches 10 bases. Trimming removed 6 bases from V and 2 bases from J; junction bases left unmatched: 7. The CDR3 is made up of 15 amino acids.